This T cell receptor beta chain stems from a study of cytomegalovirus exposure and HLA in healthy donors. This clone was recorded once. The PCR was carried out with 60 Vbeta primers and 13 Jbeta primers. Assay: immunoSEQ multiplex PCR; the TCRdb copy retains only in-frame clones and omits some. Here the sample spans some 190,000 clones, 70% to 75% being singletons. Trimming pared 4 bases from V and 3 bases from J, leaving 16 bases between. The CDR3 is made up of 15 amino acids. Germline V CDR1 and CDR2: MDHEN, SYDVKM. The TCR was taken from a woman aged 25-40 years in good health and CMV-seropositive. The sequenced sample was PBMCs. V gene TRBV28 combines with J gene TRBJ2-7; D possibly corresponds to TRBD1 (5 bases). As DNA, the CDR3 is TGTGCCAGCAGTTCGCCCGGCAGGGCTCTCTACGAGCAGTACTTC. This sequence encodes CASSSPGRALYEQYF.